This entry is about one T cell receptor (beta chain). This entry belongs to a study of blood T cell repertoires in COVID-19. TCRdb's copy holds only in-frame clones and misses some; the assay was immunoSEQ multiplex PCR. Among 300,000 to 400,000 clones listed, around nine tenths were seen once. V lost 3 bases, J lost 0 bases, and 17 bases lay in between. The V gene's germline CDR1 is LNHDA and CDR2 SQIVND (reference sequence). The CDR3 length is 17 residues. The receptor's source is a woman aged 25 to 39 who had been exposed to COVID-19. The chain carries TRBV19 and TRBJ1-2; the D gene is possibly TRBD1 (5 bases). Sequencing was carried out using PBMCs or T cells enriched from blood (not recorded which). CDR3 residues: CASSINIGAGANYGYTF. The CDR3 region has the DNA TGTGCCAGTAGTATCAACATAGGGGCGGGAGCTAACTATGGCTACACCTTC.